The entry below describes one T cell receptor (beta chain). Its antigen remains unknown. The sample originates from a study of blood T cells in healthy people across ages. A sample-barcoded 5' primer and a J-beta primer mix were used in a second PCR of about 7 to 11 cycles. Each CDR3 protein gets one entry after TCRdb re-called the 5' RACE reads with MiXCR. Among over a million distinct CDR3 sequences listed, 55% to 75% were seen once. The V gene's germline CDR1 is MNHNY and CDR2 SVGAGI (reference sequence). The CDR3 loop spans 12 amino acids. The donors, healthy Caucasians from Russia, were aged roughly 6 to 90. General observations from the study: Those diversity estimates obtained from one million T cells were thought to be underestimates.

The V call is TRBV6-6, the J call TRBJ2-7; D tentatively reads TRBD1 or TRBD2 (5 bases each). TRBJ2-5 matches the DNA end more closely, so the J call is doubtful. The sequence came from a man aged 18 to 29 in good health. The material sequenced was blood. CDR3 nucleotides: TGTGCCAGCAAATCTGGGGGAGAGACCCAGTACTTC. Translation gives CASKSGGETQYF.